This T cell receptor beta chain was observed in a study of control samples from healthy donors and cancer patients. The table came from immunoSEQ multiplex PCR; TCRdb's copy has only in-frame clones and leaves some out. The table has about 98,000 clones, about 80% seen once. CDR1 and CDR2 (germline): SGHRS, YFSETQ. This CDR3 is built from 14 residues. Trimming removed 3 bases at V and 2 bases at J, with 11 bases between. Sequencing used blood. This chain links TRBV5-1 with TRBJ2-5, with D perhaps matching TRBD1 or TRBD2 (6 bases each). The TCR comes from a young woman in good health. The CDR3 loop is CASSSLGGQETQYF. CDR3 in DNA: TGCGCCAGCAGCTCCCTAGGGGGGCAAGAGACCCAGTACTTC.